The clone carrying this TCR beta chain has just a few counts. Antigen unknown. These data come from a study of regulatory T cells in long-lasting Graves disease. The overall study: Antithyroid drug use was under 3 months in newly diagnosed Graves' patients. Study observations and caveats: Newly diagnosed Graves' patients exceeded persistent ones in TCR diversity.

Indicated time point: newly diagnosed GD, antithyroid drugs for less than 3 months. PBMC RNA served as the TCR library source. Combining iRepertoire HTBI primers with Arm-PCR of CDR3 regions, the authors built TCR beta libraries. TCRdb re-called the multiplex PCR reads through MiXCR, storing one row per CDR3 protein. The profile shows around 500,000 distinct CDR3 sequences, 13% of them singletons. Trimming stripped 5 bases from V and 0 bases from J, with 11 bases between. Germline CDR1 and CDR2: LNHNV and YYDKDF (reference sequence). This CDR3 spans 15 amino acids. These records were also assigned to another study, of T cells in Graves' hyperthyroidism and ophthalmopathy. This second study says: Diagnosis rested on symptoms, serum thyroxine and TRAb, thyroid ultrasound, and orbital computed tomography.

V gene TRBV15 combines with J gene TRBJ2-1; D remains unclear. The specimen comprised peripheral blood mononuclear cells (PBMCs), sampled at new diagnosis, from a patient treated with antithyroid drugs. The TCR was taken from a man aged 25-40 years with Graves disease. For the CDR3, the DNA is TGTGCCACCAGCCAAGACTTCCTCTCCTACAATGAGCAGTTCTTC. As protein: CATSQDFLSYNEQFF.